The rows below give T cell receptor beta chains drawn from one sample of a study of blood T cell repertoires in COVID-19. Profiled with immunoSEQ multiplex PCR; TCRdb holds only in-frame clones, not every one. The sample lists roughly 250,000 clones, 70% to 90% occurring once. The sample was PBMCs or T cells enriched from blood (not recorded which). These receptors were collected from a woman aged 45-60 years who had recovered from COVID-19. The CDR3 runs from the conserved cysteine through the conserved F or W.

14	TRBJ2-3	TRBV25-1	CASGPGQGTDTQYF
15	TRBJ1-4	TRBV7-2	CASSLEVGDNEKLFF
15	TRBJ2-1	TRBV29-1	CSVPGGGGVYNEQFF
14	TRBJ2-3	TRBV10-3	CAISLDRSADTQYF
14	TRBJ2-5	TRBV5-4	CASSRFGLQETQYF
18	TRBJ2-3	TRBV7-8	CASSSSGGAGGYTDTQYF
15	TRBJ2-1	TRBV10-3	CATKFLAGEDNEQFF
15	TRBJ2-7	TRBV27	CASSPGGTSAYEQYF
16	TRBJ1-1	TRBV30	CAWSPFSTGPSIKAFF
13	TRBJ1-1	TRBV28	CASSGTGLTEAFF
15	TRBJ2-2	TRBV7-2	CASSGLAGATGELFF
11	TRBJ2-7	TRBV9	CASSPRYEQYF
13	TRBJ1-1	TRBV18	CASSRDMNTEAFF
15	TRBJ2-1	TRBV9	CASSETSGSSDEQFF
16	TRBJ1-2	TRBV3-1/TRBV3-2	CASSQALGGPDYGYTF
11	TRBJ1-2	TRBV29-1	CSGGQGSGYTF
16	TRBJ1-2	TRBV7-9	CASSPDLTGGTNGYTF
13	TRBJ2-1	TRBV12-5	CASGDSPYNEQFF
15	TRBJ1-5	TRBV29-1	CSAGGPTGDNQPQHF
17	TRBJ2-3	TRBV24-1	CATSDPRTSGRGDTQYF
15	TRBJ2-3	TRBV19	CASSLGQGKGDTQYF
15	TRBJ1-3	TRBV2	CASSIQYTSGNTIYF
15	TRBJ1-5	TRBV5-1	CASSLVRTGGGSQHF
17	TRBJ1-6	TRBV9	CASSPPPRQGYNSPLHF
16	TRBJ2-3	TRBV7-9	CASNPTSGRATDTQYF
12	TRBJ1-5	TRBV19	CATRGGAQPQHF
14	TRBJ2-7	TRBV28	CASSWGTGAYEQYF
15	TRBJ1-2	TRBV28	CASSSPGTGGDGYTF
15	TRBJ1-6	TRBV5-1	CASSASTGTRSPLHF
17	TRBJ2-7	TRBV6-1	CASSEVGGRGRSYEQYF
12	TRBJ1-3	TRBV10-3	CATQTGGNTIYF
15	TRBJ1-2	TRBV19	CASSTLKGANYGYTF
16	TRBJ1-1	TRBV19	CASRHPGLQLNTEAFF
15	TRBJ2-7	TRBV19	CASSSGGLAAYEQYF
17	TRBJ1-5	TRBV21-1	CASSKVSGTGKNQPQHF
14	TRBJ1-5	TRBV19	CASSIGQGAQPQHF
13	TRBJ2-3	TRBV9	CASSVGSSATQYF
11	TRBJ2-4	TRBV2	CASSGPPGWYF
16	TRBJ1-2	TRBV12-5	CASGLGDDRYNYGYTF
10	TRBJ1-1	TRBV6-6	CASGQDGAFF
18	TRBJ2-5	TRBV7-9	CASSPLKGLAGAQETQYF
18	TRBJ2-3	TRBV7-2	CASSLTRDRATSTDTQYF
14	TRBJ2-1	TRBV27	CASSLRRGMNEQFF
15	TRBJ2-1	TRBV28	CASSLAPATSYEQFF
15	TRBJ2-2	TRBV29-1	CSVKARGGDTGELFF
15	TRBJ1-2	TRBV6-5	CASSYGDRRNYGYTF
13	TRBJ2-4	TRBV3-1/TRBV3-2	CASRLDSKNIQYF
18	TRBJ2-1	TRBV5-4	CASSPGRTSGRAYNEQFF
14	TRBJ1-3	TRBV24-1	CATSANRGGNTIYF
16	TRBJ1-3	TRBV2	CASSERSVLGANTIYF
13	TRBJ1-1	TRBV27	CASSLFRGTEAFF
15	TRBJ2-1	TRBV5-1	CASSFSSGRSGEQFF
14	TRBJ1-5	TRBV4-1	CASSQSRGMVPQHF
14	TRBJ2-7	TRBV6-2/TRBV6-3	CASSSEGEVREQYF
15	TRBJ1-2	TRBV2	CASRTDGTANYGYTF
14	TRBJ2-7	TRBV30	CAWGSGGTSYEQYF
14	TRBJ2-7	TRBV19	CASRGTGPLSEQYF
13	TRBJ1-6	TRBV29-1	CSVGDRVGSPLHF
16	TRBJ1-2	TRBV18	CASSREGGQDAYGYTF
15	TRBJ2-1	TRBV5-6	CASSMGLAPHNEQFF